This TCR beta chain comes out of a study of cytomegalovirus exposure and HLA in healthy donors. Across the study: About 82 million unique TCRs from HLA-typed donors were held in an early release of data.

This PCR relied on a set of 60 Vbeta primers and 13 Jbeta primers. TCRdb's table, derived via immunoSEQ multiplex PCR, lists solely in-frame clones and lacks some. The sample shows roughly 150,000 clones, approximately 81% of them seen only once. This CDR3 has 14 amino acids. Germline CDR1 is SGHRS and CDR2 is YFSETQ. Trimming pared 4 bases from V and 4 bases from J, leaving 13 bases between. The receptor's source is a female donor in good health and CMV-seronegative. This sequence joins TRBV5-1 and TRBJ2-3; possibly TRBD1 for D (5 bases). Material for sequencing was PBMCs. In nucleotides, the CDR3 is TGCGCCAGCAGCCCTATCAAACAGGCAGATACGCAGTATTTT. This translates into CASSPIKQADTQYF.